Listed below are T cell receptor beta chains from one sample, sequenced in a study of T cell responses to AZD1222 COVID-19 vaccine. TCRdb keeps only in-frame clones here, not all; method: immunoSEQ multiplex PCR. The sample records tens of thousands of clones, 80% to 90% being singletons. This specimen consisted of peripheral blood, obtained 28 days after the second AZD1222 dose. The receptors derive from an adult who received the AZD1222 COVID-19 vaccine. CDR3s include the opening cysteine and the closing phenylalanine or tryptophan.

TRBV2	TRBJ1-5	CASSAPQGAYGQPQHF
TRBV10-3	TRBJ1-5	CAISESKGDGQPQHF
TRBV12-5	TRBJ2-5	CASGSQIEETQYF
TRBV5-1	TRBJ2-3	CASSLSGGTTDTQYF
TRBV6-2/TRBV6-3	TRBJ2-1	CASSQSGSSGEQFF
TRBV6-5	TRBJ2-2	CASSLGEDGELFF
TRBV11-3	TRBJ1-3	CASSPSGTPTRNTIYF
TRBV2	TRBJ2-2	CASSDTVKVGELFF
TRBV7-9	TRBJ1-6	CASSAQHSPLHF
TRBV5-1	TRBJ1-4	CASSLGGGVRNEKLFF
TRBV7-9	TRBJ2-1	CASSASGNFNEQFF
TRBV6-5	TRBJ1-6	CASRTPQGNNSPLHF
TRBV2	TRBJ1-5	CASRKYSNQPQHF
TRBV5-8	TRBJ2-7	CASSLRTYEQYF
TRBV11-2	TRBJ1-4	CASSLVTAEKLFF
TRBV18	TRBJ1-1	CASSPTGLNTEAFF
TRBV7-2	TRBJ2-4	CASSSSGPGTNIQYF
TRBV28	TRBJ1-1	CASSLILRGGHTEAFF
TRBV6-6	TRBJ1-1	CASSSYTEAFF
TRBV29-1	TRBJ2-2	CSVEGFRDRGRTGELFF
TRBV18	TRBJ1-6	CASSLQGYNSPLHF
TRBV5-4	TRBJ2-1	CASSSGTDGIKQFF
TRBV9	TRBJ2-3	CASSAWGGTSTDTQYF
TRBV10-3	TRBJ1-2	CAISVDRGYGYTF
TRBV6-2/TRBV6-3	TRBJ1-1	CASSYLGTGFRSTEAFF
TRBV6-5	TRBJ1-1	CASLLGTMNTEAFF
TRBV7-9	TRBJ2-5	CASSLGTWGQETQYF
TRBV19	TRBJ2-2	CASSRTGTQLNTGELFF
TRBV5-8	TRBJ2-5	CASSFRNQETQYF
TRBV4-3	TRBJ1-3	CASSQGNSNSGNTIYF
TRBV7-8	TRBJ2-2	CASSLSWAGELFF
TRBV29-1	TRBJ1-2	CSAIVGVGYTF
TRBV5-1	TRBJ2-4	CASSLLPPGQGENQYF
TRBV9	TRBJ2-7	CASSRTQAVEQYF
TRBV5-1	TRBJ1-2	CASSAATGKSYGYTF
TRBV3-1/TRBV3-2	TRBJ1-2	CASSQDYKYYGYTF